The present T cell receptor (beta chain) was sequenced within a study of T cell repertoires in cytomegalovirus infection. This CDR3 has 13 amino acids. The V and J ends lost 4 bases and 6 bases respectively, with 11 bases between them. Germline CDR1 SGHDT, CDR2 YYEEEE. This clonotype was detected a few times. TCRdb called the reads again in MiXCR, with one record for every CDR3 protein. The sample lists about 320,000 distinct CDR3 sequences, approximately 9.5% occurring once. The sequenced material came from PBMCs. The chain recombines TRBV5-6 with TRBJ2-1, with D uncertain. This receptor was taken from a human donor in good health (CMV status not recorded). Some clones in this sample may be carry-over from other donors' samples. In nucleotides, the CDR3 is TGTGCCAGCAGCCTTCTACTCCGCAATGAGCAGTTCTTC. This sequence encodes CASSLLLRNEQFF. The full variable domain, with the rest looked up from reference TRBV5-6 and TRBJ2-1, is DAGVTQSPTHLIKTRGQQVTLRCSPKSGHDTVSWYQQALGQGPQFIFQYYEEEERQRGNFPDRFSGHQFPNYSSELNVNALLLGDSALYLCASSLLLRNEQFFGPGTRLTVL.